Listed below are T cell receptor beta chains from one sample, sequenced in a study of cytomegalovirus exposure and HLA in healthy donors. Using immunoSEQ multiplex PCR, the repertoire was profiled, and TCRdb retains in-frame clones only, with some absent. The top ten clones hold about 9.4% of a sample with about 210,000 clones, under 85% of them seen once. What was sequenced was PBMCs. These receptors all stem from a woman aged 45-60 years in good health and CMV-seropositive. Both conserved end residues are trimmed from each CDR3.

v_call	j_call	cdr3_aa
TRBV4-3	TRBJ1-1	ASSPFRGDTEAF
TRBV7-9	TRBJ2-7	ASTRDRREQY
TRBV6-1	TRBJ1-2	ASSQNNYGYT
TRBV6-1	TRBJ2-1	ASSTGVRTNNEQF
TRBV4-1	TRBJ2-7	ASSQDLLLAGGTTYEQY
TRBV7-9	TRBJ2-3	ASSLLDRVAKRTQY
TRBV15	TRBJ1-4	ATSRIPSEKLF
TRBV5-3	TRBJ1-2	ARTPWAGNGYT
TRBV6-5	TRBJ1-5	ASSYDPSGPQH
TRBV6-1	TRBJ2-7	ASPPDSSYEQY
TRBV9	TRBJ2-3	ASSSPGLFPTDTQY
TRBV30	TRBJ1-1	AWRGLTEDTEAF
TRBV5-6	TRBJ1-2	ASSLRRWDRGYT
TRBV2	TRBJ1-5	ASSEGSYGNQPQH
TRBV28	TRBJ1-5	ASSSPSGGANNQPQH
TRBV25-1	TRBJ1-1	ASSVTDSNTEAF
TRBV6-5	TRBJ1-2	ASSYSTGGYGYT
TRBV27	TRBJ1-1	ASSLFRAEGTEAF
TRBV30	TRBJ1-6	AWSRRTGISPLH
TRBV19	NA	ASSIGEQGTPYEQY
TRBV12-5	TRBJ2-6	ASGLEKWASSGANVLT
TRBV5-1	TRBJ1-4	ASSPPGGSHTNEKLF
TRBV6-6	TRBJ1-5	ASSYPGQGRIQPQH
TRBV25-1	TRBJ2-5	ASSDSDGRGGETQY
TRBV6-5	TRBJ1-2	ASSYSNRGKSYGYT
TRBV18	TRBJ2-3	ASSPAGRTDTQY
TRBV19	TRBJ1-3	ASTKGGTPGNTIY
TRBV5-4	TRBJ2-3	ASSRDRYTDTQY
TRBV30	TRBJ1-3	AWSGLDTGNTIY
TRBV29-1	TRBJ2-7	SVEDIRTGTYEQY
TRBV7-9	TRBJ2-7	ASSLVVQGAI
TRBV5-1	TRBJ1-4	ASSVGTEANEKLF
TRBV4-2	TRBJ1-1	ASSQVGTGHTEAF
TRBV7-4	TRBJ2-2	ASSTGQGEIGELF
TRBV6-6	TRBJ1-2	ASSSFGQGINYGYT
TRBV2	TRBJ1-1	ASSEALRGRRPVTNTEAF
TRBV4-2	TRBJ2-3	ASSLTGTSGGDTQY
TRBV5-4	TRBJ2-1	ASSQQRGYNEQF
TRBV29-1	TRBJ1-5	SVAPGTGVQPQH
TRBV6-5	TRBJ1-1	ASRTGGNTEAF
TRBV2	TRBJ1-5	ASSQGGNQPQH
TRBV28	TRBJ1-6	ASRRGGTGEVSPLH
TRBV9	TRBJ2-7	ASSVGGDRGYEQY
TRBV5-1	TRBJ2-1	ASSLRDSAYNEQF
TRBV19	TRBJ1-1	ASSILTVRGAWTEAF
TRBV4-1	TRBJ2-5	ASSQQGAKGETQY
TRBV6-6	TRBJ2-7	ASSYRPDRSSYEQY
TRBV15	TRBJ2-7	ATSRDQSAGFEQY
TRBV14	TRBJ2-5	ASSQDLAVQETQY
TRBV30	TRBJ1-2	AWTSGENYGYT
TRBV7-9	TRBJ1-6	ASSLDRENSPLH
TRBV2	TRBJ1-5	ASGGLKGRWNSNQPQH
TRBV11-2	TRBJ1-1	ASSPRGRAGMNTEAF
TRBV10-1	TRBJ2-5	ASSESGGGTQY
TRBV28	TRBJ1-5	ASSLYGGRTRQPQH
TRBV5-1	TRBJ1-3	ASALLGQASGNTIY
TRBV4-1	TRBJ1-3	ASKTNQGDGNTIY
TRBV5-4	TRBJ1-5	ASSVIGQPQH
TRBV27	TRBJ1-6	ASSKGQGYNSPLH